These 18 T cell receptor beta chains share one sample of origin, sequenced in a study of blood T cell repertoires in COVID-19. Here immunoSEQ multiplex PCR was the method, and the copy in TCRdb shows in-frame clones only, minus some. Among 200,000 to 250,000 clones listed, under 85% were seen once. Sequenced sample: PBMCs or T cells enriched from blood (not recorded which). These receptors were collected from a man aged 55 to 69 who had recovered from COVID-19.

The rearrangement joins TRBV12-3 or TRBV12-4 to TRBJ1-4; D is possibly TRBD1 (6 bases). Deletions cut 6 bases from V and 5 bases from J, with 10 bases between. The CDR3 totals 13 residues. The CDR3: CASRLTGNEKLFF. The CDR3 nucleotides are TGTGCCAGCAGGTTGACAGGAAATGAAAAACTGTTTTTT.

Notes on this clone: The same CDR3 is also encoded by other DNA sequences in this sample. The chain uses TRBV5-1 and TRBJ1-4; 9 bases align to TRBD1. The V and J ends lost 4 bases and 5 bases, in that order; junction bases with no gene match: 3. The CDR3 is 14 residues long. Germline V gives CDR1 SGHRS, CDR2 YFSETQ. CDR3 region: CASSPGQGNEKLFF. CDR3 DNA sequence: TGCGCCAGCAGCCCCGGACAGGGGAATGAAAAACTGTTTTTT.

The DNA of the CDR3 is TGTGCCAGCAGCTTTGGGCTAACTAGCAATGAGCAGTTCTTC. Translating gives CASSFGLTSNEQFF. The rearrangement joins TRBV7-9 to TRBJ2-1; tentatively, D is TRBD2 (5 bases). Trimming left V 3 bases short and J 6 bases short, with 12 bases between. Germline assignment: CDR1 SEHNR and CDR2 FQNEAQ (reference sequence). CDR3 length: 14 amino acids.

The chain recombines TRBV7-6 with TRBJ1-1, with a weak D call TRBD1 (5 bases). This CDR3 has 14 amino acids. The germline V gene has CDR1 SGHVS and CDR2 FNYEAQ. Trimming stripped 6 bases from V and 1 base from J, with 12 bases between. The chain's CDR3 is CASSARGGNTEAFF. The CDR3 coding sequence is TGTGCCAGCAGTGCTCGCGGGGGGAACACTGAAGCTTTCTTT.

This rearrangement joins TRBV7-9 to TRBJ1-2; 8 nucleotides line up with TRBD1. V lost 5 bases, J lost 4 bases, and 12 bases stayed unmatched. The CDR3 loop spans 16 amino acids. From germline, CDR1 is SEHNR and CDR2 FQNEAQ (reference sequence). The DNA of the CDR3 is TGTGCCAGCAGCACGGACAGGGATGCCTCCTTCTATGGCTACACCTTC. Translating it yields CASSTDRDASFYGYTF.

The gene calls are TRBV5-4 and TRBJ1-3; D is ambiguous. Looked up from germline, CDR1 is SGHNT and CDR2 is YYREEE (reference sequence). The CDR3 spans 15 residues. V lost 0 bases and J lost 1, with 8 bases in between. CDR3 sequence (DNA): TGTGCCAGCAGCTTGGAGGCGGGTTCTGGAAACACCATATATTTT. It encodes CASSLEAGSGNTIYF.

J is TRBJ2-3 and V is TRBV18; 7 nucleotides line up with TRBD1. The V gene end was trimmed by 4 bases and the J gene end by 1 base; junction bases not matched to a gene: 11. CDR3 length: 17 residues. The germline CDR1 and CDR2 sequences are KGHSH and LQKENI. CDR3 DNA sequence: TGTGCCAGCTCACTCTCACAAGGGGGCTTAGGCACAGATACGCAGTATTTT. Its protein product is CASSLSQGGLGTDTQYF.

The rearrangement links TRBV6-5 to TRBJ2-7; D possibly corresponds to TRBD1 (6 bases). Trimming removed 4 bases at V and 13 bases at J, with 14 bases between. The V gene's germline CDR1 is MNHEY and CDR2 SVGAGI. The CDR3 totals 11 residues. CDR3 protein: CASSWAGADYF. The CDR3 DNA is TGTGCCAGCAGTTGGGCAGGGGCAGACTACTTC.

Many counts were recorded for this clone. The chain is built from TRBV3-1 (or the pseudogene TRBV3-2) and TRBJ1-2; D not certain. V lost 4 bases and J 4 bases, leaving 13 bases between the germline ends. The length of the CDR3 is 14 residues. Per the germline V gene, CDR1 is LGHDT and CDR2 is YNNKEL (reference sequence). CDR3: CASSPGNRAYGYTF. CDR3 coding DNA: TGTGCCAGCAGCCCCGGAAACAGAGCCTATGGCTACACCTTC.

CDR3 nucleotide sequence: TGCGCCAGCAGCTTGGAATTGTCTGTTTCACCCCTCCACTTT. This gives the protein CASSLELSVSPLHF. This chain uses TRBV5-1 with TRBJ1-6; D is ambiguous. The CDR3 sequence is 14 residues long. Germline assignment: CDR1 SGHRS and CDR2 YFSETQ. Deletions cut 0 bases from V and 9 bases from J, with 10 bases between.

The chain combines TRBV29-1 with TRBJ2-1, with unresolved D. The length of the CDR3 is 11 residues. V shed 6 bases and J shed 11 bases, with 14 bases lying between them. CDR1 and CDR2 from the germline V gene are SQVTM and ANQGSEA. CDR3 in amino acids: CSVLTSTKQFF. The CDR3 region has the DNA TGCAGCGTCCTAACATCCACTAAGCAGTTCTTC.

The V and J genes are TRBV10-3 and TRBJ2-4; 13 positions agree with TRBD2. V dropped 4 bases and J dropped 2; count of bases not matched to a gene: 8. This CDR3 region has 18 residues. Germline CDR1 ENHRY, CDR2 SYGVKD. CDR3 sequence (DNA): TGTGCCATCAGTGGGACTAGCGGGGGCCCCGGGTCCAAAAACATTCAGTACTTC. Amino acid sequence: CAISGTSGGPGSKNIQYF.

This chain connects TRBV11-3 to TRBJ2-7, with 10 bases that match TRBD1. From germline, CDR1 is SGHNT and CDR2 YENEEA. This CDR3 is built from 15 residues. The trim removed 7 bases at V and 9 bases at J, leaving 15 bases unmatched. The CDR3: CASTPRVGQGGRQYF. CDR3 nucleotides: TGTGCCAGCACCCCCAGAGTAGGACAGGGGGGACGGCAGTACTTC.

This clone has only a few counts. The CDR3 DNA is TGCGCCAGCAGCTTCACAGCGGAAACCTCCTACGAGCAGTACTTC. Translated: CASSFTAETSYEQYF. The chain links TRBV5-1 to TRBJ2-7; a weak D match, TRBD2 (5 bases). The germline V and J ends were trimmed by 2 bases and 0 bases, with 12 bases remaining between them. Germline assignment: CDR1 SGHRS and CDR2 YFSETQ. The CDR3 length is 15 residues. Variable domain in full (rest from reference TRBV5-1 and TRBJ2-7): KAGVTQTPRYLIKTRGQQVTLSCSPISGHRSVSWYQQTPGQGLQFLFEYFSETQRNKGNFPGRFSGRQFSNSRSEMNVSTLELGDSALYLCASSFTAETSYEQYFGPGTRLTVT.

This clone was seen more than once but under ten times. This rearrangement joins TRBV5-1 to TRBJ2-1, with TRBD1 identical over 9 bases. The CDR3 runs to 17 residues. The germline V gene encodes CDR1 SGHRS and CDR2 YFSETQ. The ends lost 3 bases at V and 7 bases at J; junction bases unmatched: 14. This CDR3 reads CASSSLVTGGLGNEQFF. DNA for the CDR3: TGCGCCAGCAGCTCCTTAGTGACAGGGGGGTTGGGAAATGAGCAGTTCTTC. The variable domain in full, with the rest retrieved from reference TRBV5-1 and TRBJ2-1, is KAGVTQTPRYLIKTRGQQVTLSCSPISGHRSVSWYQQTPGQGLQFLFEYFSETQRNKGNFPGRFSGRQFSNSRSEMNVSTLELGDSALYLCASSSLVTGGLGNEQFFGPGTRLTVL.

CDR3 bases: TGCGCCAGCAGCATCGGACAGGGTCCCTATGGCTACACCTTC. This encodes CASSIGQGPYGYTF. The chain employs TRBV5-1 and TRBJ1-2, with 8 bases that match TRBD1. Per the germline V gene, CDR1 is SGHRS and CDR2 is YFSETQ. The CDR3 totals 14 residues. Trimming took 4 bases from V and 4 from J; bases not matched to a gene: 6.

The chain has TRBV5-1 and TRBJ2-1; tentatively, D is TRBD2 (5 bases). The CDR3 length is 15 residues. Germline assignment: CDR1 SGHRS and CDR2 YFSETQ. V gave up 0 bases and J gave up 0 bases, with 7 bases separating them. In DNA form, the CDR3 reads TGCGCCAGCAGCTTGGCCGGGAACTCCTACAATGAGCAGTTCTTC. It yields the protein CASSLAGNSYNEQFF.

The V and J genes are TRBV9 and TRBJ2-1; D might be TRBD2 (5 bases). Trimming pared 4 bases from V and 6 bases from J, leaving 11 bases between. Germline V gene data show CDR1 as SGDLS and CDR2 as YYNGEE. CDR3 length: 13 residues. In DNA, the CDR3 is TGTGCCAGCAGCCCCAGCGGCGGCAATGAGCAGTTCTTC. Its protein product is CASSPSGGNEQFF.